The following is a T cell receptor (beta chain) sequence with its context. The target antigen is unknown. The assay was immunoSEQ multiplex PCR, and TCRdb's table has in-frame clones only and misses some. The data contain around 300,000 clones, 88% of them seen just once; the ten biggest clones take up about 6.4%. The entry originates in a study of Ad26.COV2.S vaccination and SARS-CoV-2 variants. Stated treatment: 15 to 20 received Ad26.COV2.S at low or high dose, single or two shots; roughly 5 received placebo; per-sample allocation not given. Sampling happened 63 days after the first vaccine or placebo injection. Findings and caveats of the study: The study found higher spike-specific TCR breadth in vaccine than placebo recipients.

Trimming stripped 3 bases from V and 6 bases from J, with 12 bases between. The CDR3 extends over 14 amino acids. The germline gives CDR1 KGHSH, CDR2 LQKENI. This sample comprised peripheral blood, obtained in a trial of Ad26.COV2.S vaccine versus placebo. This sequence joins TRBV18 and TRBJ1-5; possible D gene TRBD1, 5 bases. The source is a person aged 18-65 years who received the Ad26.COV2.S COVID-19 vaccine or a placebo. CDR3 amino acids: CASSPVRQGQPQHF. CDR3 DNA sequence: TGTGCCAGCTCACCCGTTCGTCAGGGTCAGCCCCAGCATTTT. Looking up the rest from reference TRBV18 and TRBJ1-5 gives the full variable domain: NAGVMQNPRHLVRRRGQEARLRCSPMKGHSHVYWYRQLPEEGLKFMVYLQKENIIDESGMPKERFSAEFPKEGPSILRIQQVVRGDSAAYFCASSPVRQGQPQHFGDGTRLSIL.